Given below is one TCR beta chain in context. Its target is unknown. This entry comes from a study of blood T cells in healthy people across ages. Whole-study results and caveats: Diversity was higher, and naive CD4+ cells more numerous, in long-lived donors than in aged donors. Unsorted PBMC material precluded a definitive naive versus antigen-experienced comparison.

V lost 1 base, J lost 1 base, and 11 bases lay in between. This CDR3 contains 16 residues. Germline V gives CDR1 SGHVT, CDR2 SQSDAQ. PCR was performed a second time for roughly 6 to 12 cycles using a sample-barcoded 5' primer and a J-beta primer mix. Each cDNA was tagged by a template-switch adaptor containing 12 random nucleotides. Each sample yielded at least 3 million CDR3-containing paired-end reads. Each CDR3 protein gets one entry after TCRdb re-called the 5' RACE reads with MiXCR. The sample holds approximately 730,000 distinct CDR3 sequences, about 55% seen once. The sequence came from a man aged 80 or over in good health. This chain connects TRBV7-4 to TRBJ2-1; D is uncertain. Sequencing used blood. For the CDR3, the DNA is TGTGCCAGCAGCTTAGGGTTTAGGAGATCCTACAATGAGCAGTTCTTC. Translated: CASSLGFRRSYNEQFF.